This paragraph covers one T cell receptor (beta chain) sequence. Across 20 to 25 US areas, participants ranged in age from 18 to 89 years. Cohorts were determined from participant-reported clinical history. In germline, CDR1 is LGHDT, CDR2 YNNKEL (reference sequence). The CDR3 is 17 residues long. The V gene end was trimmed by 1 base and the J gene end by 5 bases; junction bases not matched to a gene: 11. Data came from immunoSEQ multiplex PCR; TCRdb stores just in-frame clones and leaves some out. The top ten hold less than 1.2% of the sample, which has hundreds of thousands of clones, roughly nine tenths seen once. This record comes from a study of blood T cell repertoires in COVID-19. Study at large: PBMCs, B-cell-depleted T cells, or T cells provided the cDNA or gDNA that made up the material.

V usage is TRBV3-1 (or the pseudogene TRBV3-2) and J usage is TRBJ1-3, with TRBD1 matching 7 bases. The TCR comes from a man in his late teens or twenties who had recovered from COVID-19. Sequencing input: PBMCs or T cells enriched from blood (not recorded which). CDR3: CASSQAVSDRARNTIYF. The CDR3 DNA reads as TGTGCCAGCAGCCAAGCTGTGAGCGACAGGGCGAGAAACACCATATATTTT.